These 5 T cell receptor beta chains share one sample of origin, sequenced in a study of Graves' ophthalmopathy and Graves' hyperthyroidism. RNA transcripts were the template, and TCR beta CDR3 regions were amplified from them. After a first-round RT-PCR with HTBI primers, a second-round multiplex PCR was run. TCRdb reprocessed the multiplex PCR reads via MiXCR and lists one record per CDR3 protein. The sample records about 660,000 distinct CDR3 sequences, roughly two fifths being singletons. Sequencing was done on a sample of peripheral blood. These receptors came from an adult man with Graves' ophthalmopathy.

In regard to this clonotype: No DNA is shown, since the ends of the CDR3 on it are uncertain; the CDR3 is the one TCRdb lists. This chain joins TRBV7-6 and TRBJ1-1. CDR1 and CDR2 (germline): SGHVS, FNYEAQ. The CDR3 adds up to 20 amino acids, both ends counted. The CDR3 sequence is CASSQLCSARVLVGNTEAFF.

The chain uses TRBV11-1 and TRBJ2-5; no clear D. V shed 5 bases and J shed 0 bases, with 22 bases lying between them. The CDR3 runs 18 residues. Germline assignment: CDR1 SGHAT and CDR2 FQDESV (reference sequence). The CDR3 is CASSVEDRGAWNQETQYF. The CDR3 region has the DNA TGTGCCAGCAGCGTTGAAGATCGTGGTGCGTGGAACCAAGAGACCCAGTACTTC.

Only a few counts were recorded for this clonotype. The chain links TRBV12-3 or TRBV12-4 to TRBJ2-7, with 8 bases that match TRBD2. V shed 5 bases and J 0 bases; nucleotides not matched to a gene: 12. The CDR3 length is 17 residues. CDR3 DNA: TGTGCCAGCAGTACATTCCGGGGTAGCGGGGCCTCCTACGAGCAGTACTTC. Amino acids: CASSTFRGSGASYEQYF.

At least ten counts were recorded for this clonotype. The chain combines TRBV20-1 with TRBJ1-2, with D perhaps matching TRBD1 (5 bases). CDR1 and CDR2 (germline): DFQATT, SNEGSKA (reference sequence). This CDR3 has 13 residues. Trimming removed 0 bases from V and 7 bases from J, with 12 bases in between. The CDR3 is CSARDLGTGGYTF. The CDR3 DNA reads as TGCAGTGCTAGAGACCTTGGGACCGGTGGCTACACCTTC.

This clonotype was counted ten times or more. The chain combines TRBV19 with TRBJ1-5; D ambiguous. V was trimmed by 9 bases and J by 3 bases, leaving 9 bases between them. The CDR3 spans 12 residues. Germline V gives CDR1 LNHDA, CDR2 SQIVND (reference sequence). The CDR3 protein is CASSRVNQPQHF. CDR3 in DNA: TGTGCCAGCAGTCGGGTCAATCAGCCCCAGCATTTT.